Listed below are T cell receptor beta chains from one sample, sequenced in a study of T cells in tuberculosis. Repertoires were generated with immunoSEQ multiplex PCR, while TCRdb's copy carries only in-frame clones and drops some. The sample has 25,000 to 40,000 clones, roughly 90% seen once. Sample: PBMCs. The receptors were gathered from a donor between 10 and 35 years old with latent tuberculosis or without tuberculosis infection. Some clones in this sample may be carry-over from other donors' samples. CDR3s leave out the opening cysteine and the closing phenylalanine or tryptophan.

v_gene,j_gene,CDR3aa
TRBV14,TRBJ2-2,ASSHRTGGLNTGELF
TRBV2,TRBJ2-1,ASSEGVRVGNEQF
TRBV10-1,TRBJ2-6,ASGNRDGANVLT
TRBV6-5,TRBJ1-2,ASSYGQGNGYT
TRBV18,TRBJ1-1,ASSPLDRGLTGEAF
TRBV29-1,TRBJ2-7,SAVQGSYEQY
TRBV6-5,TRBJ1-5,ASSYKAVIQPQH
TRBV2,TRBJ2-7,ASSVAGVNREQY
TRBV18,TRBJ1-2,ASSYSKGGTGYT
TRBV5-1,TRBJ1-1,ASSLSMRAPEAF
TRBV6-1,TRBJ2-1,ASSATGGTYNEQF
TRBV29-1,TRBJ2-3,SVVTGTSTDTQY
TRBV13,TRBJ2-4,ASSLGTKNIQY
TRBV6-6,TRBJ1-1,ASSLRQGQEEAF
TRBV15,TRBJ2-5,ATRAREDWETQY
TRBV5-1,TRBJ1-2,ASRRDTATYGYT
TRBV28,TRBJ2-1,ASSTFSGSSYNEQF